The 16 T cell receptor beta chains listed next were all sequenced from one sample in a study of human versus mouse CDR3 diversity and MHC coevolution. This table comes from immunoSEQ multiplex PCR, and its TCRdb copy is limited to in-frame clones, with some not included. The sample consists of around 74,000 clones, 80% to 95% of them appearing once. The sample comprised naive CD4+ T cells from blood. Subset meaning: CD45RO-negative CD62L-positive naive CD4 T cells. The receptor source for this set is a person aged 25 to 69 in good health.

This chain uses TRBV6-1 with TRBJ2-2; D perhaps matches TRBD1 (6 bases). V lost 10 bases and J 3 bases, leaving 18 bases between the germline ends. Per the germline V gene, CDR1 is MNHNS and CDR2 is SASEGT. The CDR3 spans 15 residues. CDR3 nucleotides: TGTGCCACCCGACAGGAGTCGATCTACACCGGGGAGCTGTTTTTT. Amino acid sequence: CATRQESIYTGELFF.

This sequence joins TRBV11-2 and TRBJ1-6; D might be TRBD1 (6 bases). Germline assignment: CDR1 SGHAT and CDR2 FQNNGV. The CDR3 is made up of 14 amino acids. V lost 4 bases and J lost 9, with 13 bases in between. The CDR3 reads CASSSDRIGSPLHF. The CDR3 nucleotides are TGTGCCAGCAGCTCTGACAGGATTGGTTCACCCCTCCACTTT.

The chain uses TRBV18 and TRBJ2-5; possible D gene TRBD1, 6 bases. This CDR3 region has 13 residues. Trimming cost V 2 bases and J 5 bases, with 9 bases left between them. CDR1 KGHSH and CDR2 LQKENI come from the germline V gene. In nucleotides, the CDR3 is TGTGCCAGCTCACCAAGGACAGAGGAGACCCAGTACTTC. Protein sequence: CASSPRTEETQYF.

V usage is TRBV27 and J usage is TRBJ1-2; 11 nucleotides align to TRBD1. The CDR3 is 15 residues long. With 4 bases clipped from V and 4 bases from J, the junction kept 5 bases outside the gene matches. Germline loops: CDR1 MNHEY, CDR2 SMNVEV (reference sequence). CDR3 region: CASSSRTGGPYGYTF. CDR3 in DNA: TGTGCCAGCAGTTCTAGGACAGGGGGCCCCTATGGCTACACCTTC.

The rearrangement uses TRBV9 and TRBJ1-2, with TRBD1 matching over 9 bases. This CDR3 is 14 amino acids long. The V gene end was trimmed by 3 bases and the J gene end by 8 bases; junction bases not matched to a gene: 8. The germline gives CDR1 SGDLS, CDR2 YYNGEE. The CDR3 loop is CASSASGTGRGYTF. The CDR3 DNA follows: TGTGCCAGCAGCGCCTCCGGGACAGGGAGAGGCTACACCTTC. Based on the CDR3 plus reference TRBV9 and TRBJ1-2, the full variable domain is DSGVTQTPKHLITATGQRVTLRCSPRSGDLSVYWYQQSLDQGLQFLIQYYNGEERAKGNILERFSAQQFPDLHSELNLSSLELGDSALYFCASSASGTGRGYTFGSGTRLTVV.

J is TRBJ2-3 and V is TRBV12-5, with 7 bases aligning to TRBD2. The CDR3 is 16 amino acids. The J segment lost 4 bases and the V segment lost 0 bases, leaving 7 bases of the junction unmatched. Germline V gene sequence: CDR1 LGHNT, CDR2 FRNRAP. The CDR3 DNA reads TGTGCTAGTGGTTTGGTACTCGCGGGAGTTGCAGATACGCAGTATTTT. It encodes CASGLVLAGVADTQYF.

The V gene is TRBV5-6, the J gene TRBJ2-7; perhaps TRBD2 as D (6 bases). V shed 6 bases and J shed 3 bases, with 19 bases lying between them. There are 15 residues in the CDR3. Germline V gives CDR1 SGHDT, CDR2 YYEEEE. CDR3: CASTHSLASGYEQYF. CDR3 bases: TGTGCCAGCACCCATAGCCTAGCGAGCGGCTACGAGCAGTACTTC.

This clone was counted once. The chain carries TRBV7-2 and TRBJ2-2; 7 nucleotides match TRBD2. The CDR3 covers 16 residues. The V and J ends lost 5 bases and 7 bases, in that order; junction bases with no gene match: 13. Germline V CDR1 and CDR2: SGHTA, FQGNSA. CDR3 DNA sequence: TGTGCCAGCAGCACCCGGGGATTAGCGGGCCACGGGGAGCTGTTTTTT. It codes for CASSTRGLAGHGELFF.

The chain has TRBV5-1 and TRBJ2-5, with D perhaps TRBD2 (6 bases). V was clipped by 1 base and J by 4 bases, with 11 bases between them. The germline V gene has CDR1 SGHRS and CDR2 YFSETQ. The CDR3 contains 14 residues. CDR3 residues: CASSLMAEGETQYF. The CDR3, as DNA: TGCGCCAGCAGCTTGATGGCGGAGGGAGAGACCCAGTACTTC.

The V call is TRBV5-1, the J call TRBJ1-2; tentative D call: TRBD1 (6 bases). Trimming removed 4 bases at V and 4 bases at J, with 17 bases between. Germline assignment: CDR1 SGHRS and CDR2 YFSETQ. This CDR3 region has 15 residues. The CDR3 DNA follows: TGCGCCAGCAGCCCCGAAGGGGGGGTGAGCTATGGCTACACCTTC. This encodes CASSPEGGVSYGYTF.

The chain is built from TRBV7-9 and TRBJ2-5, with unresolved D. CDR3 length equals 13 residues. V was shortened by 8 bases and J by 5 bases, with 15 bases between the two germline ends. The germline V gene has CDR1 SEHNR and CDR2 FQNEAQ (reference sequence). The CDR3 protein is CASGWADLETQYF. The CDR3 coding sequence is TGTGCCAGCGGGTGGGCCGATCTCGAGACCCAGTACTTC. Full variable domain (outside the CDR3, taken from reference TRBV7-9 and TRBJ2-5): DTGVSQNPRHKITKRGQNVTFRCDPISEHNRLYWYRQTLGQGPEFLTYFQNEAQLEKSRLLSDRFSAERPKGSFSTLEIQRTEQGDSAMYLCASGWADLETQYFGPGTRLLVL.

The chain recombines TRBV10-3 with TRBJ1-6; 10 nucleotides line up with TRBD1. This CDR3 spans 14 amino acids. Germline V gives CDR1 ENHRY, CDR2 SYGVKD. Germline trimming cut 4 bases from V and 8 bases from J; bases unmatched to any gene: 2. The DNA of the CDR3 is TGTGCCATCAGTGTAGGACAGGGGGATTCACCCCTCCACTTT. Amino acid sequence: CAISVGQGDSPLHF.

In DNA, the CDR3 is TGCGCCAGCAGCCCCGGGACAGGGTCGAACACCGGGGAGCTGTTTTTT. Translation: CASSPGTGSNTGELFF. The chain recombines TRBV5-1 with TRBJ2-2; 9 nucleotides align to TRBD1. Losses at the gene ends were 4 bases for V and 0 bases for J; bases not matched to a gene: 4. The CDR3 totals 16 residues. CDR1 and CDR2 (germline): SGHRS, YFSETQ.

Regarding this clone: One junction end does not reproduce the germline sequence, and a read error may be involved. The sample has other DNA sequences that encode this CDR3 too. The gene calls are TRBV18 and TRBJ1-2, with TRBD1 matching over 8 bases. This CDR3 spans 14 amino acids. Germline CDR1 and CDR2: KGHSH and LQKENI. CDR3 region: CASSPLDRDYGYTF. The CDR3 nucleotides are TGTGCCAGCTCACCTCTGGACAGGGACTACGGCTACACCTTC.

V gene TRBV27 combines with J gene TRBJ2-7; maybe TRBD1 (5 bases). Per the germline V gene, CDR1 is MNHEY and CDR2 is SMNVEV (reference sequence). The germline V and J ends were trimmed by 8 bases and 4 bases, with 18 bases remaining between them. The CDR3 has 14 residues. The CDR3 DNA reads as TGTGCCAGCCGGCCTCAGGGCAGTGGTTACGAGCAGTACTTC. Amino acid sequence: CASRPQGSGYEQYF.

This clone was counted between two and nine times. The J gene is TRBJ1-5, the V gene TRBV10-3; 7 positions agree with TRBD1. CDR1 and CDR2 from the germline V gene are ENHRY and SYGVKD. The CDR3 contains 15 residues. The J segment lost 5 bases and the V segment lost 11 bases, leaving 15 bases of the junction unmatched. The CDR3 loop is CAFEGLDREDQPQHF. DNA for the CDR3: TGTGCCTTCGAAGGACTCGACAGGGAGGATCAGCCCCAGCATTTT.